These T cell receptor beta chains were read from a single sample in a study of T cells in Graves' hyperthyroidism and ophthalmopathy. Using its own MiXCR run on the multiplex PCR reads, TCRdb lists one record per CDR3 protein. The table lists under 550,000 distinct CDR3 sequences, 15% to 20% of them singletons, with roughly 50% in the top ten. Source material: blood. These receptors were taken from a man in his forties or fifties with Graves' ophthalmopathy. CDR3s include the opening cysteine and the closing phenylalanine or tryptophan. D genes are given only for firm matches. Clone size is not always given. Where it is, it says once, few, many or a class for expanded clones.

v_call: TRBV11-2; j_call: TRBJ1-1; clone_size: few; d_call: NA; cdr3_nt: TGTGCCAGCAGCTCCCCCGGGACCCAAGCTTTCTTT; cdr3_aa: CASSSPGTQAFF
v_call: TRBV24-1; j_call: TRBJ2-2; clone_size: NA; d_call: TRBD2; cdr3_nt: TGTGCCACCAGTGACCTACGGACTAGCGCGAACGGGGAGCTGTTTTTT; cdr3_aa: CATSDLRTSANGELFF
v_call: TRBV7-8; j_call: TRBJ2-7; clone_size: few; d_call: NA; cdr3_nt: TGTGCCAGCAGCTTAGTGGACGGATCCTACGAGCAGTACTTC; cdr3_aa: CASSLVDGSYEQYF
v_call: TRBV3-1; j_call: TRBJ2-4; clone_size: NA; d_call: NA; cdr3_nt: TGTGCCAGCAGCCCTACCTCTACGGCCAAAAACATTCAGTACTTC; cdr3_aa: CASSPTSTAKNIQYF
v_call: TRBV19; j_call: TRBJ2-5; clone_size: NA; d_call: TRBD2; cdr3_nt: TGTGCCAGTAGTCTTCCCGGACTAGCGGGAGTTGTAGAGACCCAGTACTTC; cdr3_aa: CASSLPGLAGVVETQYF
v_call: TRBV7-9; j_call: TRBJ2-7; clone_size: few; d_call: NA; cdr3_nt: TGTGCCAGCAGCTTATCATTCTCAGGGGGAGGTCACGAGCAGTACTTC; cdr3_aa: CASSLSFSGGGHEQYF
v_call: TRBV2; j_call: TRBJ1-4; clone_size: many; d_call: NA; cdr3_nt: TGTGCCAGCACCACCACAATGCTCTCCGGGACCAGTAGAGAAAAACTGTTTTTT; cdr3_aa: CASTTTMLSGTSREKLFF
v_call: TRBV11-2; j_call: TRBJ2-1; clone_size: NA; d_call: NA; cdr3_nt: TGTGCCAGCAGCTTAGAACTCAGGGGGGGTGAGCAGTTCTTC; cdr3_aa: CASSLELRGGEQFF
v_call: TRBV7-9; j_call: TRBJ1-1; clone_size: NA; d_call: TRBD1; cdr3_nt: TGTGCCAGCAGCTCCAGACAGGGGCTGGGCACTGAAGCTTTCTTT; cdr3_aa: CASSSRQGLGTEAFF
v_call: TRBV6-1; j_call: TRBJ1-1; clone_size: NA; d_call: NA; cdr3_nt: TGTGCCAGCAGAAAACTCGCATCACCTGAATTCGTAGGGTTCTTT; cdr3_aa: CASRKLASPEFVGFF
v_call: TRBV10-3; j_call: TRBJ2-7; clone_size: NA; d_call: TRBD2; cdr3_nt: TGTGCCATCAGTGAGGGACTAGCGGGAGGGGCCTACGAGCAGTACTTC; cdr3_aa: CAISEGLAGGAYEQYF
v_call: TRBV2; j_call: TRBJ1-1; clone_size: NA; d_call: TRBD1; cdr3_nt: TGTGCCAGCAGAGGGGGCCTGAGGTTCAACACTGAAGCTTTCTTT; cdr3_aa: CASRGGLRFNTEAFF
v_call: TRBV5-1; j_call: TRBJ2-3; clone_size: NA; d_call: TRBD1; cdr3_nt: TGCGCCAGAAGCAGGGACAGTAGCACAGATACGCAGTATTTT; cdr3_aa: CARSRDSSTDTQYF
v_call: TRBV6-1; j_call: TRBJ1-6; clone_size: NA; d_call: NA; cdr3_nt: TGTGCCAGCAGTGAAGCGGAGCAGGGACTTAATTCACCCCTCCACTTT; cdr3_aa: CASSEAEQGLNSPLHF
v_call: TRBV29-1; j_call: TRBJ2-5; clone_size: NA; d_call: NA; cdr3_nt: TGCAGCGTTCGGCGGGACCCCAGGGGAGAGACCCAGTACTTC; cdr3_aa: CSVRRDPRGETQYF
v_call: TRBV28; j_call: TRBJ1-5; clone_size: many; d_call: NA; cdr3_nt: TGTGCCAGCAGAGGGGGAGGGAGCAATCAGCCCCAGCATTTT; cdr3_aa: CASRGGGSNQPQHF
v_call: TRBV6-2/TRBV6-3; j_call: TRBJ2-2; clone_size: NA; d_call: NA; cdr3_nt: TGTGCCAGCAGTCTGTGGAACACCGGGGAGCTGTTTTTT; cdr3_aa: CASSLWNTGELFF
v_call: TRBV6-1; j_call: TRBJ2-7; clone_size: NA; d_call: TRBD1; cdr3_nt: TGTGCCGGCAGCCGGGACAGGGCCTACGAGCAGTACTTC; cdr3_aa: CAGSRDRAYEQYF
v_call: TRBV6-2/TRBV6-3; j_call: TRBJ2-7; clone_size: many; d_call: TRBD2; cdr3_nt: TGTGCCAGCAGCTATAGCGGGGCGACCTACGAGCAGTACTTC; cdr3_aa: CASSYSGATYEQYF
v_call: TRBV27; j_call: TRBJ1-2; clone_size: few; d_call: TRBD1; cdr3_nt: TGTGCCAGCAGTCCCCGGGGGGACAGGGGGCGTTCGGACTATGGCTACACCTTC; cdr3_aa: CASSPRGDRGRSDYGYTF
v_call: TRBV2; j_call: TRBJ2-1; clone_size: many; d_call: NA; cdr3_nt: TGTGCCAGCAGTGAGTTGGGGGGCCCCTACAATGAGCAGTTCTTC; cdr3_aa: CASSELGGPYNEQFF
v_call: TRBV6-6; j_call: TRBJ2-1; clone_size: NA; d_call: NA; cdr3_nt: TGTGCCAGCAGTTACGGGAATATGGGGCGAAATGAGCAGTTCTTC; cdr3_aa: CASSYGNMGRNEQFF
v_call: TRBV5-5; j_call: TRBJ2-6; clone_size: NA; d_call: TRBD1; cdr3_nt: TGTGCCAGCAGCTTGCGCTCCCCGGGACAGGGAAGCAACGTCCTGACTTTC; cdr3_aa: CASSLRSPGQGSNVLTF
v_call: TRBV20-1; j_call: TRBJ2-7; clone_size: few; d_call: TRBD1; cdr3_nt: TGCAGTGCCATCCTTCAGGGGGCCAACGAGCAGTACTTC; cdr3_aa: CSAILQGANEQYF
v_call: TRBV9; j_call: TRBJ1-4; clone_size: few; d_call: NA; cdr3_nt: TGTGCCAGCAGTGGGACACCCGAGGGGGAAAAACTGTTTTTT; cdr3_aa: CASSGTPEGEKLFF
v_call: TRBV4-3; j_call: TRBJ1-5; clone_size: few; d_call: NA; cdr3_nt: TGCGCCAGCAGCCAAGCCCTCTTCGGGCAGCCCCAGCATTTT; cdr3_aa: CASSQALFGQPQHF
v_call: TRBV30; j_call: TRBJ1-6; clone_size: many; d_call: NA; cdr3_nt: TGTGCCTGGAGTGTTGGCTCAGGATCACCCCTCCACTTT; cdr3_aa: CAWSVGSGSPLHF
v_call: TRBV5-1; j_call: TRBJ2-4; clone_size: NA; d_call: NA; cdr3_nt: TGCGCCAGCAGCTTGACGGTAGCCAAAAACATTCAGTACTTC; cdr3_aa: CASSLTVAKNIQYF
v_call: TRBV11-2; j_call: TRBJ2-4; clone_size: many; d_call: TRBD1; cdr3_nt: TGTGCCAGCAGCTCACAGGGGCCTCGAGCCAAAAACATTCAGTACTTC; cdr3_aa: CASSSQGPRAKNIQYF
v_call: TRBV14; j_call: TRBJ1-1; clone_size: once; d_call: TRBD1; cdr3_nt: TGTGCCAGCAGCCAAGAAAGGGACAGGGGGATGGTCGCTTTCTTT; cdr3_aa: CASSQERDRGMVAFF
v_call: TRBV27; j_call: TRBJ1-1; clone_size: few; d_call: NA; cdr3_nt: TGTGCCAGCAGTGTTAGCCGGTGGGGAAAAGAGACTCGTGAAGCTTTCTTT; cdr3_aa: CASSVSRWGKETREAFF
v_call: TRBV6-2/TRBV6-3; j_call: TRBJ1-1; clone_size: NA; d_call: TRBD1; cdr3_nt: TGTGCCAGCTTGGACAGGGCATCTGGCGGAGCTTTCTTT; cdr3_aa: CASLDRASGGAFF
v_call: TRBV18; j_call: TRBJ1-1; clone_size: many; d_call: NA; cdr3_nt: TGTGCCAGCTCACCTGTGACCAATCTTCGAGCTGAAGCTTTCTTT; cdr3_aa: CASSPVTNLRAEAFF
v_call: TRBV20-1; j_call: TRBJ2-1; clone_size: many; d_call: TRBD1; cdr3_nt: TGCAGTGCCGAGGGACAGCAGGTCCCCTACAATGAGCAGTTCTTC; cdr3_aa: CSAEGQQVPYNEQFF
v_call: TRBV7-2; j_call: TRBJ2-1; clone_size: many; d_call: TRBD2; cdr3_nt: TGTGCCAGCAGCTTAGAAGGAGCGGGAGGGTATAATGAGCAGTTCTTC; cdr3_aa: CASSLEGAGGYNEQFF
v_call: TRBV2; j_call: TRBJ1-4; clone_size: NA; d_call: NA; cdr3_nt: TGTGCCAGCAGTGGTCCGCGAGGCACAACTAATGAAAAACTGTTTTTT; cdr3_aa: CASSGPRGTTNEKLFF
v_call: TRBV11-2; j_call: TRBJ2-3; clone_size: many; d_call: TRBD2; cdr3_nt: TGTGCCAGCAGCCAGGGCGGGCGGGAGGAAGATACGCAGTATTTT; cdr3_aa: CASSQGGREEDTQYF
v_call: TRBV20-1; j_call: TRBJ1-6; clone_size: NA; d_call: NA; cdr3_nt: TGCAGTGCCCCGGCTACAGGGACCAATAATTCACCCCTCCACTTT; cdr3_aa: CSAPATGTNNSPLHF
v_call: TRBV15; j_call: TRBJ2-1; clone_size: few; d_call: TRBD2; cdr3_nt: TGTGCCACCTCCGGCCCGGGGGGAACCTACAATGAGCAGTTCTTC; cdr3_aa: CATSGPGGTYNEQFF
v_call: TRBV19; j_call: TRBJ2-1; clone_size: NA; d_call: TRBD2; cdr3_nt: TGTGCCAGTAGTTCCGCTAGCGGGGTAGGTGTCAATGAGCAGTTCTTC; cdr3_aa: CASSSASGVGVNEQFF
v_call: TRBV6-1; j_call: TRBJ1-1; clone_size: few; d_call: TRBD1; cdr3_nt: TGTGCCAGCAGTGATCAGGGGGGCACTGAAGCTTTCTTT; cdr3_aa: CASSDQGGTEAFF
v_call: TRBV30; j_call: TRBJ1-1; clone_size: many; d_call: NA; cdr3_nt: TGTGCCTGGAGAAAAGAACAGGTGTGGACTGAAGCTTTCTTT; cdr3_aa: CAWRKEQVWTEAFF
v_call: TRBV28; j_call: TRBJ2-7; clone_size: NA; d_call: TRBD2; cdr3_nt: TGTGCCAGCAGTGAACGGGACTACTACGAGCAGTACTTC; cdr3_aa: CASSERDYYEQYF
v_call: TRBV19; j_call: TRBJ1-2; clone_size: few; d_call: NA; cdr3_nt: TGTGCCAGTAGTATAGATACCTCCGGGACGGCTCGCTCCACCCTCTATGGCTACACCTTC; cdr3_aa: CASSIDTSGTARSTLYGYTF
v_call: TRBV29-1; j_call: TRBJ2-3; clone_size: many; d_call: NA; cdr3_nt: TGCAGCGTTGAAGGGGACACAGATACGCAGTATTTT; cdr3_aa: CSVEGDTDTQYF
v_call: TRBV3-1; j_call: TRBJ2-5; clone_size: NA; d_call: NA; cdr3_nt: TGTGCCAGCAGCCAAGCGAGGAGGAAAGACGAGACCCAGTACTTC; cdr3_aa: CASSQARRKDETQYF
v_call: TRBV9; j_call: TRBJ2-7; clone_size: few; d_call: TRBD2; cdr3_nt: TGTGCCAGCAGCGCAGGACTAGCGGAGACTTACGAGCAGTACTTC; cdr3_aa: CASSAGLAETYEQYF
v_call: TRBV4-1; j_call: TRBJ1-6; clone_size: NA; d_call: NA; cdr3_nt: TGCGCCAGCAGCCATATTCTAAGGCGGGAGGGGGATTCACCCCTCCACTTT; cdr3_aa: CASSHILRREGDSPLHF
v_call: TRBV19; j_call: TRBJ2-1; clone_size: NA; d_call: TRBD2; cdr3_nt: TGTGCCAGTAGTATAGATGGGGCTAGCGGGAGAGGCCCCTACAATGAGCAGTTCTTC; cdr3_aa: CASSIDGASGRGPYNEQFF
v_call: TRBV5-6; j_call: TRBJ2-1; clone_size: few; d_call: NA; cdr3_nt: TGTGCCAGCAGCTCCTACAGGACACCCTACAATGAGCAGTTCTTC; cdr3_aa: CASSSYRTPYNEQFF
v_call: TRBV6-1; j_call: TRBJ2-7; clone_size: few; d_call: NA; cdr3_nt: TGTGCCAGCAGCCAGGGGGGGCCCAGCAACGAGCAGTACTTC; cdr3_aa: CASSQGGPSNEQYF
v_call: TRBV15; j_call: TRBJ2-1; clone_size: few; d_call: TRBD2; cdr3_nt: TGTGCCACCGGGGTTTCGGGGGGAGGGAATGAGCAGTTCTTC; cdr3_aa: CATGVSGGGNEQFF
v_call: TRBV5-1; j_call: TRBJ1-3; clone_size: NA; d_call: NA; cdr3_nt: TGCGCCAGCAGCGGAGGCCTGAGGGGGACTGGAAACACCATATATTTT; cdr3_aa: CASSGGLRGTGNTIYF